Below are 32 T cell receptor beta chains sequenced from a single sample in a study of blood T cell repertoires in COVID-19. Sequencing used immunoSEQ multiplex PCR; TCRdb keeps in-frame clones, though not all of them. The sample contains over 300,000 clones, around nine tenths of which appear only once. Sequenced: PBMCs or T cells enriched from blood (not recorded which). The source of these receptors is a woman under 40 who had recovered from COVID-19.

This clone was seen a handful of times. The V and J genes are TRBV6-5 and TRBJ2-3, with 7 bases identical to TRBD1. This CDR3 comprises 15 residues. Per the germline V gene, CDR1 is MNHEY and CDR2 is SVGAGI. Trimming removed 5 bases from V and 0 bases from J; junction bases left unmatched: 5. CDR3: CASSLTGASTDTQYF. CDR3 sequence (DNA): TGTGCCAGCAGTCTTACAGGGGCTAGCACAGATACGCAGTATTTT.

The chain couples TRBV29-1 to TRBJ1-2, with a possible D match to TRBD1 (6 bases). Trimming removed 6 bases at V and 3 bases at J, with 17 bases between. Germline loops: CDR1 SQVTM, CDR2 ANQGSEA. This CDR3 is built from 14 residues. Written as DNA, the CDR3 is TGCAGCGTCAGAGCCGGGACACGAGACTATGGCTACACCTTC. Encoded protein: CSVRAGTRDYGYTF.

This clone was detected a few times. V and J are TRBV6-1 and TRBJ1-2, with TRBD1 matching over 7 bases. Germline loops: CDR1 MNHNS, CDR2 SASEGT. This CDR3 has 14 amino acids. With V trimmed by 3 bases and J by 5 bases, 6 bases remained unmatched. In DNA, the CDR3 is TGTGCCAGCAGTGATAATGACAGGGATTATGGCTACACCTTC. Translated, it gives CASSDNDRDYGYTF.

The rearrangement uses TRBV7-9 and TRBJ2-3, with 11 bases that match TRBD2. The ends lost 7 bases at V and 0 bases at J; junction bases unmatched: 9. This CDR3 region has 17 residues. Germline V gene lookup returns CDR1 SEHNR and CDR2 FQNEAQ (reference sequence). This CDR3 is CASTPASGGHSTDTQYF. CDR3 nucleotides: TGTGCCAGCACCCCGGCTAGCGGGGGGCATAGCACAGATACGCAGTATTTT.

The chain has TRBV19 and TRBJ2-5; D perhaps matches TRBD2 (5 bases). Trimming stripped 4 bases from V and 5 bases from J, with 17 bases between. Germline assignment: CDR1 LNHDA and CDR2 SQIVND (reference sequence). The CDR3 has 15 amino acids. CDR3 DNA sequence: TGTGCCAGTAGTAAGTCCCCGGGATCCCGGGAGACCCAGTACTTC. Translation: CASSKSPGSRETQYF.

V and J are TRBV7-2 and TRBJ1-5; 8 bases agree with TRBD1. Germline CDR1 and CDR2: SGHTA and FQGNSA. V lost 2 bases and J lost 5; bases outside the gene matches: 5. This CDR3 is built from 15 residues. The CDR3 region is CASSLYSGGDQPQHF. DNA for the CDR3: TGTGCCAGCAGCTTATATTCAGGGGGCGATCAGCCCCAGCATTTT.

The rearrangement joins TRBV2 to TRBJ1-2; D unresolved. The germline V gene encodes CDR1 SNHLY and CDR2 FYNNEI. There are 15 residues in the CDR3. The V and J ends lost 0 bases and 6 bases respectively, with 14 bases between them. The CDR3 protein is CASSEAVLEKHGYTF. The CDR3, as DNA: TGTGCCAGCAGTGAAGCGGTTCTCGAGAAGCATGGCTACACCTTC.

The gene calls are TRBV29-1 and TRBJ2-7; D is unresolved. This CDR3 is built from 12 residues. Trimming took 7 bases from V and 2 from J, leaving 12 bases between them. The germline CDR1 and CDR2 sequences are SQVTM and ANQGSEA. The CDR3 DNA reads TGCAGCGCTCTCGGGTGGACCTACGAGCAGTACTTC. It translates to CSALGWTYEQYF.

The genes are TRBV6-5 and TRBJ1-2, with TRBD1 matching 8 bases. The germline gives CDR1 MNHEY, CDR2 SVGAGI. The CDR3 is 13 amino acids. Trimming cost V 6 bases and J 8 bases; bases outside gene matches: 8. The CDR3 nucleotides read TGTGCCAGCAGGGGACAGGATGGTTCGGGCTACACCTTC. It codes for CASRGQDGSGYTF.

The gene calls are TRBV29-1 and TRBJ1-5; D is perhaps TRBD1 (6 bases). CDR1 and CDR2 from the germline V gene are SQVTM and ANQGSEA. Trimming cost V 6 bases and J 6 bases, with 18 bases left between them. CDR3 size: 14 residues. CDR3: CSVSLGGAGQPQHF. In DNA, the CDR3 is TGCAGCGTCTCCCTTGGGGGGGCAGGTCAGCCCCAGCATTTT.

This clone was seen a single time. The chain recombines TRBV5-1 with TRBJ2-3, with D tentatively TRBD1 (5 bases). V lost 7 bases, J lost 0 bases, and 18 bases lay in between. Looked up from germline, CDR1 is SGHRS and CDR2 is YFSETQ. The CDR3 extends over 16 amino acids. The CDR3 coding sequence is TGCGCCAGCGCCGTTTCGGACACACCTAGCACAGATACGCAGTATTTT. Its protein is CASAVSDTPSTDTQYF. Full variable domain (missing parts from reference TRBV5-1 and TRBJ2-3): KAGVTQTPRYLIKTRGQQVTLSCSPISGHRSVSWYQQTPGQGLQFLFEYFSETQRNKGNFPGRFSGRQFSNSRSEMNVSTLELGDSALYLCASAVSDTPSTDTQYFGPGTRLTVL.

This sequence joins TRBV5-1 and TRBJ1-1, with 10 bases aligning to TRBD1. Trimming removed 4 bases from V and 8 bases from J; junction bases left unmatched: 2. CDR1 and CDR2 (germline): SGHRS, YFSETQ. CDR3 length equals 12 residues. In nucleotides, the CDR3 is TGCGCCAGCAGCCGGGACAGGGGAGAAGCTTTCTTT. It yields the protein CASSRDRGEAFF.

V gene TRBV5-1 combines with J gene TRBJ1-4; D may be TRBD1 (6 bases). CDR1 and CDR2 from the germline V gene are SGHRS and YFSETQ. The CDR3 contains 15 residues. The V end was cut by 4 bases, the J end by 10 bases, with 20 bases between. CDR3 DNA sequence: TGCGCCAGCAGCCCGGGGGGACATGAGCTTCGAAAACTGTTTTTT. Encoded protein: CASSPGGHELRKLFF.

The chain employs TRBV7-2 and TRBJ1-5; 8 positions agree with TRBD1. Germline V gives CDR1 SGHTA, CDR2 FQGNSA. The CDR3 sequence is 16 residues long. Trimming at V came to 4 bases and at J to 4 bases, leaving 9 bases not matched to a gene. This CDR3 is CASSSRQGLGNQPQHF. CDR3 DNA: TGTGCCAGCAGCTCCCGACAGGGGCTGGGGAATCAGCCCCAGCATTTT. The complete variable domain, with remaining parts taken from reference TRBV7-2 and TRBJ1-5, reads GAGVSQSPSNKVTEKGKDVELRCDPISGHTALYWYRQSLGQGLEFLIYFQGNSAPDKSGLPSDRFSAERTGGSVSTLTIQRTQQEDSAVYLCASSSRQGLGNQPQHFGDGTRLSIL.

This chain links TRBV4-3 with TRBJ2-7; 11 nucleotides align to TRBD2. Unmatched junction bases numbered 6, after V lost 2 bases and J lost 0 bases. Germline V gene data show CDR1 as LGHNA and CDR2 as YSLEER. The CDR3 extends over 17 amino acids. CDR3: CASSQSLAGGSSYEQYF. CDR3 nucleotides: TGCGCCAGCAGCCAATCCCTAGCGGGGGGCTCCTCCTACGAGCAGTACTTC.

J is TRBJ2-5 and V is TRBV27; the match to TRBD2 covers 7 bases. J gave up 0 bases and V 6 bases, and 4 bases lay outside the gene matches. CDR3 length equals 14 residues. Germline lookup yields CDR1 MNHEY and CDR2 SMNVEV (reference sequence). The CDR3 DNA is TGTGCCAGCAGCGGGCGGGGGTACCAAGAGACCCAGTACTTC. Translated: CASSGRGYQETQYF.

The chain uses TRBV5-1 and TRBJ1-1; tentative D call: TRBD1 (5 bases). CDR3 length equals 14 residues. Germline V gene data show CDR1 as SGHRS and CDR2 as YFSETQ. V was pared by 6 bases and J by 5 bases, with 17 bases between. CDR3 protein: CASTSGGAGTEAFF. CDR3 nucleotide sequence: TGCGCCAGCACCTCGGGGGGAGCAGGAACTGAAGCTTTCTTT.

This clone was found once. This chain joins TRBV5-1 and TRBJ1-1, with D unclear. Trimming left V 5 bases short and J 1 base short, with 6 bases between. Germline lookup yields CDR1 SGHRS and CDR2 YFSETQ. The CDR3 contains 12 residues. The CDR3 is CASRGGNTEAFF. CDR3 nucleotides: TGCGCCAGCAGGGGAGGGAACACTGAAGCTTTCTTT.

This clone was recorded a few times. The rearrangement joins TRBV5-1 to TRBJ1-3, with D maybe TRBD1 (5 bases). Trimming removed 0 bases at V and 2 bases at J, with 12 bases between. CDR1 and CDR2 (germline): SGHRS, YFSETQ. The CDR3 is made up of 16 amino acids. CDR3 DNA sequence: TGCGCCAGCAGCTTGGATCCAGGGAGGGCTGGAAACACCATATATTTT. It is translated as CASSLDPGRAGNTIYF. Full variable domain (rest looked up from reference TRBV5-1 and TRBJ1-3): KAGVTQTPRYLIKTRGQQVTLSCSPISGHRSVSWYQQTPGQGLQFLFEYFSETQRNKGNFPGRFSGRQFSNSRSEMNVSTLELGDSALYLCASSLDPGRAGNTIYFGEGSWLTVV.

The rearrangement links TRBV6-2 or TRBV6-3 to TRBJ1-1; the D is unclear. Germline CDR1 MNHEY, CDR2 SVGEGT. V lost 2 bases and J 7 bases, leaving 8 bases between the germline ends. This CDR3 contains 12 residues. CDR3 sequence reads: CASSYGMSEAFF. The CDR3 region has the DNA TGTGCCAGCAGTTACGGTATGAGTGAAGCTTTCTTT.

The rearrangement uses TRBV11-1 and TRBJ2-2; D not certain. This CDR3 comprises 15 residues. V lost 0 bases, J lost 0 bases, and 5 bases lay in between. Germline CDR1 reads SGHAT; CDR2 reads FQDESV (reference sequence). The CDR3 DNA reads as TGTGCCAGCAGCTTAGCCAGGACGAACACCGGGGAGCTGTTTTTT. It is translated as CASSLARTNTGELFF.

The rearrangement links TRBV19 to TRBJ1-2; 7 nucleotides match TRBD1. The length of the CDR3 is 12 residues. Germline CDR1 LNHDA, CDR2 SQIVND (reference sequence). Trimming cost V 4 bases and J 7 bases; bases outside gene matches: 3. CDR3 sequence: CASSKGAAGYTF. The CDR3 bases are TGTGCCAGTAGTAAGGGGGCAGCTGGCTACACCTTC.

This clone was seen a single time. This chain uses TRBV12-5 with TRBJ1-1; TRBD1 aligns across 8 bases. V gave up 2 bases and J gave up 2 bases; unmatched junction bases: 4. This CDR3 comprises 15 residues. In germline, CDR1 is LGHNT, CDR2 FRNRAP. The CDR3 sequence is CASGLLTGDNTEAFF. In DNA, the CDR3 is TGTGCTAGTGGTTTGCTGACAGGGGATAACACTGAAGCTTTCTTT.

The genes are TRBV30 and TRBJ1-2; unclear D gene. V shed 3 bases and J shed 2 bases, with 16 bases lying between them. Germline V gene sequence: CDR1 GTSNPN, CDR2 SVGIG (reference sequence). The CDR3 length is 15 residues. The CDR3 protein is CAWRMTSSVNYGYTF. CDR3 in DNA: TGTGCCTGGAGGATGACAAGCAGTGTCAACTATGGCTACACCTTC.

CDR3 amino acids: CASSQRQGGPYEQYF. CDR3 sequence (DNA): TGCGCCAGCAGCCAGCGGCAGGGGGGCCCCTACGAGCAGTACTTC. The chain is built from TRBV4-1 and TRBJ2-7; a weak D match, TRBD1 (7 bases). Looked up from germline, CDR1 is MGHRA and CDR2 is YSYEKL. The CDR3 spans 15 residues. Deletions cut 3 bases from V and 2 bases from J, with 14 bases between.

This chain links TRBV6-5 with TRBJ2-7; D gene uncertain. CDR1 is MNHEY, CDR2 SVGAGI, per germline. V gave up 6 bases and J gave up 0 bases, with 15 bases separating them. The CDR3 runs 15 residues. The CDR3 DNA sequence: TGTGCCAGCAGCCCAAAACATGCCAGCTCCTACGAGCAGTACTTC. It translates to CASSPKHASSYEQYF.

The chain recombines TRBV18 with TRBJ2-6; D might be TRBD1 (6 bases). Between the trimmed V and J ends, which lost 3 bases and 1 base, there was a span of 13 bases. The CDR3 is 17 residues long. CDR1 KGHSH and CDR2 LQKENI come from the germline V gene. The CDR3 DNA reads TGTGCCAGCTCACCTACTGATCAGGGGTCTGGGGCCAACGTCCTGACTTTC. Protein sequence: CASSPTDQGSGANVLTF.

The chain couples TRBV7-6 to TRBJ2-3, with 16 positions matching TRBD2. This CDR3 has 18 amino acids. V lost 5 bases, J lost 4 bases, and 9 bases stayed unmatched. CDR1 and CDR2 from the germline V gene are SGHVS and FNYEAQ. Here the CDR3 DNA reads TGTGCCAGCAGCGCCGGGACTAGCGGGGGGGCCGTGGCAGATACGCAGTATTTT. This gives the protein CASSAGTSGGAVADTQYF.

The rearrangement links TRBV7-2 to TRBJ2-3, with 7 bases that match TRBD2. The CDR3 spans 17 residues. Germline V gene lookup returns CDR1 SGHTA and CDR2 FQGNSA. V lost 5 bases to trimming and J lost 4 bases; unmatched junction nucleotides: 15. The CDR3 region is CASSPIRVAGVPDTQYF. The DNA of the CDR3 is TGTGCCAGCAGCCCAATCCGTGTCGCGGGGGTGCCAGATACGCAGTATTTT.

The chain combines TRBV3-1 (or the pseudogene TRBV3-2) with TRBJ1-2; D gene ambiguous. V dropped 8 bases and J dropped 8 bases, with 12 bases sitting between them. The CDR3 covers 11 residues. CDR1 and CDR2 from the germline V gene are LGHDT and YNNKEL (reference sequence). The CDR3 DNA reads as TGTGCCAGCGGCGTCTCCGGGGGCTACACCTTC. This codes for CASGVSGGYTF.

The genes are TRBV7-2 and TRBJ2-7; the D is unclear. V dropped 10 bases and J dropped 3 bases, with 10 bases sitting between them. Germline V gives CDR1 SGHTA, CDR2 FQGNSA. The CDR3 sequence is 11 residues long. CDR3 nucleotide sequence: TGTGCCACCTCTGAGAGCTACGAGCAGTACTTC. It encodes CATSESYEQYF.

V and J are TRBV5-1 and TRBJ1-1; D perhaps matches TRBD1 (5 bases). The ends were cut back, 4 bases at V and 6 bases at J, with 25 bases in the middle. Germline V gene sequence: CDR1 SGHRS, CDR2 YFSETQ. The CDR3 covers 17 residues. CDR3 protein: CASSGGTSTGGIAEAFF. Written as DNA, the CDR3 is TGCGCCAGCAGCGGCGGGACTTCCACTGGAGGTATCGCTGAAGCTTTCTTT.